The clone carrying this T cell receptor beta chain was detected only once. These data come from a study of cytomegalovirus exposure and HLA in healthy donors. Some clones are missing from TCRdb's copy, which holds only in-frame ones; the method was immunoSEQ multiplex PCR. The profile shows roughly 120,000 clones, around nine tenths of them singletons. The specimen was PBMCs. The TCR originated in a woman aged 18-29 years in good health and CMV-seropositive.

This CDR3 reads CASSLSAWATDTQYF. CDR3 bases: TGTGCCAGCAGCTTATCGGCGTGGGCCACAGATACGCAGTATTTT. The rearrangement uses TRBV7-9 and TRBJ2-3; no reliable D call. There are 15 residues in the CDR3. Germline values: CDR1 SEHNR, CDR2 FQNEAQ (reference sequence). Trimming pared 2 bases from V and 2 bases from J, leaving 11 bases between.